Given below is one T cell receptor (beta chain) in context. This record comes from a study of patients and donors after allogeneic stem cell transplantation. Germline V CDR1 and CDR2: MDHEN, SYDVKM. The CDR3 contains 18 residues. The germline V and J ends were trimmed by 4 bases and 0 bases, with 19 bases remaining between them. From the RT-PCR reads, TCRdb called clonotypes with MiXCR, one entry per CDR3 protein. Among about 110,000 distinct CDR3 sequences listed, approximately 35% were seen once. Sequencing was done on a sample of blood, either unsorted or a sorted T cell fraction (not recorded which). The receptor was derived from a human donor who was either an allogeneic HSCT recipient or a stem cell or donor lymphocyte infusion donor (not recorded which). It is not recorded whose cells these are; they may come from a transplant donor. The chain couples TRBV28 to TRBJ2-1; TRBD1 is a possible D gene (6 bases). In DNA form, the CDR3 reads TGTGCCAGCAGTTCGGATTGGGGGCTACCGAGCTCCTACAATGAGCAGTTCTTC. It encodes CASSSDWGLPSSYNEQFF.